These 21 T cell receptor beta chains were all obtained from the same sample, sequenced in a study of blood T cells in healthy people across ages. The use of a sample-barcoded 5' primer and a J-beta primer mix characterized a second PCR of about 7 to 12 cycles. TCRdb reprocessed the 5' RACE reads via MiXCR and lists one record per CDR3 protein. The sample holds about 1,500,000 distinct CDR3 sequences, around two fifths seen once. Sequencing input: blood. The origin of the receptors is a young woman in good health.

The CDR3, as DNA: TGTGCCAGCAGTTACTCCCCAGGGTACAATGAGCAGTTCTTC. It yields the protein CASSYSPGYNEQFF. The genes are TRBV6-5 and TRBJ2-1; D is possibly TRBD1 (5 bases). Germline-derived CDR1 and CDR2 are MNHEY and SVGAGI. This CDR3 is built from 14 residues. The germline V and J ends were trimmed by 0 bases and 4 bases, with 7 bases remaining between them.

This clonotype showed up many times. V gene TRBV12-3 or TRBV12-4 combines with J gene TRBJ2-3, with TRBD2 identical over 10 bases. There are 18 residues in the CDR3. J gave up 2 bases and V 0 bases, and 8 bases lay outside the gene matches. CDR3: CASSLAKLAGASTDTQYF. The CDR3 coding sequence is TGTGCCAGCAGTTTAGCGAAGCTAGCGGGGGCTTCCACAGATACGCAGTATTTT.

In this sample, this clonotype turned up a few times. This chain uses TRBV20-1 with TRBJ1-5; D is unclear. The germline CDR1 and CDR2 sequences are DFQATT and SNEGSKA (reference sequence). There are 15 residues in the CDR3. V dropped 0 bases and J dropped 3 bases, with 12 bases sitting between them. The CDR3 here is CSARDGVGPNQPQHF. CDR3 coding DNA: TGCAGTGCTAGAGATGGGGTCGGGCCCAATCAGCCCCAGCATTTT.

This clonotype was counted between two and nine times. The rearrangement uses TRBV12-3 or TRBV12-4 and TRBJ1-5, with no clear D. V gave up 11 bases and J gave up 5 bases, with 22 bases separating them. The CDR3 length is 15 residues. The CDR3 sequence: CASSPLGFGDQPQHF. CDR3 nucleotides: TGTGCCTCCAGTCCTTTAGGTTTTGGAGATCAGCCCCAGCATTTT.

The V gene is TRBV6-1, the J gene TRBJ1-2, with TRBD1 matching over 8 bases. CDR1 and CDR2 (germline): MNHNS, SASEGT. The V and J ends lost 1 base and 2 bases, in that order; junction bases with no gene match: 6. The CDR3 totals 16 residues. CDR3 amino acids: CASSEERAGGNYGYTF. The CDR3 nucleotides are TGTGCCAGCAGTGAAGAGAGAGCAGGGGGCAACTATGGCTACACCTTC.

This rearrangement joins TRBV20-1 to TRBJ2-1; 10 bases are shared with TRBD2. CDR1 DFQATT and CDR2 SNEGSKA come from the germline V gene (reference sequence). The CDR3 covers 15 residues. Unmatched junction bases numbered 7, after V lost 0 bases and J lost 8 bases. The CDR3 region has the DNA TGCAGTGCTAGAGATAGCGGGGGGCGACACGATGAGCAGTTCTTC. As protein: CSARDSGGRHDEQFF.

This chain links TRBV28 with TRBJ2-1; a possible D gene is TRBD1 (6 bases). The germline V gene encodes CDR1 MDHEN and CDR2 SYDVKM. The CDR3 has 15 residues. V lost 3 bases, J lost 13 bases, and 22 bases lay in between. The DNA for the CDR3 is TGTGCCAGCAGTTTTGGGGGCACGGTGGGTGAGACCCAGTTCTTC. Amino acid sequence: CASSFGGTVGETQFF.

V and J are TRBV7-8 and TRBJ2-7; D may be TRBD2 (6 bases). This CDR3 is built from 18 residues. Germline values: CDR1 SGHVS, CDR2 FQNEAQ. V was cut by 4 bases and J by 6 bases, with 28 bases left in between. The CDR3 loop is CASSSSSAGKYLPPEQYF. DNA of the CDR3: TGTGCCAGCAGCTCTAGCTCGGCGGGGAAGTACCTACCTCCCGAGCAGTACTTC. The variable domain in full, completed from reference TRBV7-8 and TRBJ2-7, reads GAGVSQSPRYKVAKRGQDVALRCDPISGHVSLFWYQQALGQGPEFLTYFQNEAQLDKSGLPSDRFFAERPEGSVSTLKIQRTQQEDSAVYLCASSSSSAGKYLPPEQYFGPGTRLTVT.

This clonotype appeared a few times. The V and J genes are TRBV28 and TRBJ1-4, with D maybe TRBD1 (6 bases). The CDR3 spans 17 residues. Trimming stripped 6 bases from V and 4 bases from J, with 21 bases between. Looked up from germline, CDR1 is MDHEN and CDR2 is SYDVKM. The CDR3 is CASSLAFTGNRNEKLFF. Here the CDR3 DNA reads TGTGCCAGCAGCCTAGCCTTCACAGGGAATCGTAATGAAAAACTGTTTTTT.

This chain links TRBV24-1 with TRBJ1-6, with D hard to call. Trimming removed 0 bases at V and 9 bases at J, with 5 bases between. Germline CDR1 KGHDR, CDR2 SFDVKD. The CDR3 spans 13 residues. As DNA, the CDR3 is TGTGCCACCAGTGATTTGTTTGGTTCACCCCTCCACTTT. Amino acids: CATSDLFGSPLHF.

This clonotype was detected ten times or more. At one of its ends the junction is not consistent with the germline gene, which may arise from a read error. This chain joins TRBV5-1 and TRBJ1-2; 9 nucleotides line up with TRBD1. The CDR3 sequence is 14 residues long. Germline CDR1 SGHRS, CDR2 YFSETQ. DNA of the CDR3: TGTGCCAGCAGTGGCGGGACAGGGAACTATGGCTACACCTTC. The encoded protein is CASSGGTGNYGYTF.

This chain joins TRBV27 and TRBJ2-6; TRBD1 matches at 9 bases. CDR1 and CDR2 (germline): MNHEY, SMNVEV (reference sequence). The V gene end was trimmed by 5 bases and the J gene end by 4 bases; junction bases not matched to a gene: 12. The CDR3 loop spans 18 amino acids. CDR3 nucleotides: TGTGCCAGCAGTCCAACCGGACAGGGGCCCTCCGGGGCCAACGTCCTGACTTTC. This encodes CASSPTGQGPSGANVLTF.

This clonotype was found a few times. This sequence joins TRBV4-1 and TRBJ2-1; 8 nucleotides match TRBD1. CDR3 length: 17 residues. Germline V gives CDR1 MGHRA, CDR2 YSYEKL. With V trimmed by 3 bases and J by 2 bases, 9 bases remained unmatched. CDR3 region: CASSHEKDRDTYNEQFF. The DNA for the CDR3 is TGCGCCAGCAGCCACGAGAAGGACAGGGACACCTACAATGAGCAGTTCTTC.

The chain employs TRBV28 and TRBJ2-2; 8 nucleotides line up with TRBD1. Unmatched junction bases numbered 8, after V lost 6 bases and J lost 5 bases. Germline V gene data show CDR1 as MDHEN and CDR2 as SYDVKM. CDR3 size: 15 residues. CDR3 nucleotides: TGTGCCAGCAGAGCCCCGACAGGGGTTACCGGGGAGCTGTTTTTT. The encoded protein is CASRAPTGVTGELFF.

The chain carries TRBV30 and TRBJ1-2; the D gene is possibly TRBD1 (5 bases). The CDR3 runs 14 residues. Trimming stripped 0 bases from V and 4 bases from J, with 12 bases between. Looked up from germline, CDR1 is GTSNPN and CDR2 is SVGIG (reference sequence). CDR3 in amino acids: CAWSVLVQVYGYTF. The CDR3 nucleotides are TGTGCCTGGAGTGTACTGGTACAGGTCTATGGCTACACCTTC.

The V and J genes are TRBV12-5 and TRBJ2-1; D remains unclear. The CDR3 has 15 amino acids. CDR1 and CDR2 (germline): LGHNT, FRNRAP. Trimming removed 4 bases from V and 0 bases from J, with 10 bases in between. The CDR3 DNA reads TGTGCTAGTGGTTCTTTCCCGAGCTCCTACAATGAGCAGTTCTTC. This translates into CASGSFPSSYNEQFF.

Only a few counts were recorded for this clonotype. The V and J genes are TRBV7-2 and TRBJ2-7; the D is unclear. The CDR3 totals 14 residues. V was cut by 5 bases and J by 4 bases, with 15 bases left in between. Germline lookup yields CDR1 SGHTA and CDR2 FQGNSA. The CDR3 nucleotides read TGTGCCAGCAGCCCATCCCCCCTCGTTTACGAGCAGTACTTC. Its protein product is CASSPSPLVYEQYF.

V usage is TRBV15 and J usage is TRBJ2-1; 8 bases are shared with TRBD2. In germline, CDR1 is LNHNV, CDR2 YYDKDF (reference sequence). This CDR3 comprises 15 residues. V shed 0 bases, J shed 5 bases, and the junction held 3 bases outside the gene matches. This chain's CDR3 is CATSREREAHNEQFF. For the CDR3, the DNA is TGTGCCACCAGCAGAGAGCGGGAGGCCCACAATGAGCAGTTCTTC.

The V gene is TRBV27, the J gene TRBJ2-7; D remains ambiguous. V shed 3 bases and J shed 0 bases, with 12 bases lying between them. The CDR3 loop spans 15 amino acids. Germline CDR1 reads MNHEY; CDR2 reads SMNVEV (reference sequence). For the CDR3, the DNA is TGTGCCAGCAGTTTGAGGCAGTTCGGCTCCTACGAGCAGTACTTC. Translation gives CASSLRQFGSYEQYF.

This clonotype was observed a few times. The V and J genes are TRBV21-1 and TRBJ2-7; whether TRBD1, the table's D call, matches the DNA was not checked. TRBV21-1 is reported as a pseudogene. The CDR3 is 14 residues long. The CDR3, as DNA: TGTGCCAGCAGCAATCGGGACATTACCTACGAGCAGTACTTC. This gives the protein CASSNRDITYEQYF.

The rearrangement uses TRBV12-3 or TRBV12-4 and TRBJ2-7, with 7 bases aligning to TRBD1. The CDR3 sequence is 14 residues long. V lost 4 bases, J lost 3 bases, and 6 bases stayed unmatched. CDR3 DNA: TGTGCCAGCAGTTGGACAGGTCATATCTACGAGCAGTACTTC. It codes for CASSWTGHIYEQYF.